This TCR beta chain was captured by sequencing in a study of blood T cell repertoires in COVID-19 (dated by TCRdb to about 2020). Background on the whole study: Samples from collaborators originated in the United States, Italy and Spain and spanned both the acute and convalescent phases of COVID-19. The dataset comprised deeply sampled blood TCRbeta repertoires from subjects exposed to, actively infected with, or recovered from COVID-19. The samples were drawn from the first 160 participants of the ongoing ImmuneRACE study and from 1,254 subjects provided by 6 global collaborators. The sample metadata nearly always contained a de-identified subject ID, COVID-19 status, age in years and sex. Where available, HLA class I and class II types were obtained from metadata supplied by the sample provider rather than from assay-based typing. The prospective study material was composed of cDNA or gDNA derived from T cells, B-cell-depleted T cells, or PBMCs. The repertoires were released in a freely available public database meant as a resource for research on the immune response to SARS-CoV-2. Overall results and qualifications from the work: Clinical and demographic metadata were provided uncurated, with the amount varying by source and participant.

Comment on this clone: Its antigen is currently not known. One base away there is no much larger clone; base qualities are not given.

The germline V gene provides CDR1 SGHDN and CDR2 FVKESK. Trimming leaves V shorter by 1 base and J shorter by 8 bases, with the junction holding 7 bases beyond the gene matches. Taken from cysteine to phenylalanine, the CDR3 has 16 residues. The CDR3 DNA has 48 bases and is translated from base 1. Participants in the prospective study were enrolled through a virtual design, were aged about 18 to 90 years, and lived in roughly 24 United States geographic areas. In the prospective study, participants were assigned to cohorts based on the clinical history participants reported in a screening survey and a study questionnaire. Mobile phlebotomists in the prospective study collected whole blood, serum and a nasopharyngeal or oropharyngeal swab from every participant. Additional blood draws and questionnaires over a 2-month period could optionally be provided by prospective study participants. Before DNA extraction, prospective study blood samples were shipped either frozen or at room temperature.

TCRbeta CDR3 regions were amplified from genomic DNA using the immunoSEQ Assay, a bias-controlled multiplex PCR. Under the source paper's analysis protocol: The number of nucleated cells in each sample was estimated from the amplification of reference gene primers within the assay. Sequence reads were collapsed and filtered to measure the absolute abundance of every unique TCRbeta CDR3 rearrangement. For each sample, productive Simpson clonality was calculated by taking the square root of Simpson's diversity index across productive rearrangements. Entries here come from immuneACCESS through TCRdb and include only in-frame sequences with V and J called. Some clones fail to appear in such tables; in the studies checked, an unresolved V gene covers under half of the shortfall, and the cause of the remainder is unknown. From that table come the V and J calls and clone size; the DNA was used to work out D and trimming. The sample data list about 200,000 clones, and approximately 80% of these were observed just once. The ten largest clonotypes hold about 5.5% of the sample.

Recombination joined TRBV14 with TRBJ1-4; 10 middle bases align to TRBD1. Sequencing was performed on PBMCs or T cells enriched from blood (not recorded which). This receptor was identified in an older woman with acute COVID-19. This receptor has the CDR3 CASSQVETGGKEKLFF. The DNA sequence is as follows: TGTGCCAGCAGCCAAGTCGAGACAGGGGGCAAGGAAAAACTGTTTTTT.